The entry below gives a single T cell receptor beta chain sequence along with its context. Trimming left V 1 base short and J 7 bases short, with 13 bases between. The CDR3 runs 15 residues. From germline, CDR1 is LNHDA and CDR2 SQIVND (reference sequence). The data were taken from a study of blood T cell repertoires in COVID-19. Study information: Sources were T cells, B-cell-depleted T cells, or PBMCs; the material itself was cDNA or gDNA.

Followed longitudinally, the Seattle patients had been enrolled during active infection. Study processing details: Nucleated cell number was recorded as an estimate derived from reference gene primer amplification. The assay was immunoSEQ multiplex PCR, and TCRdb's table has in-frame clones only and misses some. V and J calls and clone size are given by that table; D and trimming were obtained from the DNA. The data contain fewer than 300,000 clones, 85% to 90% of them singletons. V is TRBV19 and J is TRBJ2-2; TRBD2 is a possible D gene (5 bases). Sequencing used peripheral blood. The sequence was obtained from a woman in her fifties or sixties with COVID-19, enrolled during active disease. CDR3 in DNA: TGTGCCAGTAGTATAGGTGGGAGAATCCGCGGGGAGCTGTTTTTT. It is translated as CASSIGGRIRGELFF.